The 25 T cell receptor beta chains below were found in one sample sequenced in a study of CD8 T cells in Susac syndrome. Random hexamers were used to reverse transcribe the RNA input (0.5 to 1 ug). TCRdb reanalysed the immunoSEQ multiplex PCR reads using MiXCR and keeps one entry per CDR3 protein. The table lists tens of thousands of distinct CDR3 sequences, 95% of them singletons. Sequenced: CD8+ T cells from PBMCs. The receptors stem from a human donor with Susac syndrome.

The chain is built from TRBV29-1 and TRBJ2-1; the match to TRBD2 covers 10 bases. This CDR3 region has 14 residues. V lost 7 bases to trimming and J lost 5 bases; unmatched junction nucleotides: 8. The germline gives CDR1 SQVTM, CDR2 ANQGSEA. Here the CDR3 reads CSAKGTSDDNEQFF. In DNA form, the CDR3 reads TGCAGCGCCAAAGGGACTAGCGACGACAATGAGCAGTTCTTC.

The chain couples TRBV27 to TRBJ2-3; TRBD2 matches at 7 bases. Germline CDR1 and CDR2: MNHEY and SMNVEV (reference sequence). Losses at the gene ends were 5 bases for V and 4 bases for J; bases not matched to a gene: 12. CDR3 length: 16 residues. The DNA for the CDR3 is TGTGCCAGCAGTCCCTACGGACTAGATCTCGCAGATACGCAGTATTTT. It translates to CASSPYGLDLADTQYF.

The chain joins TRBV19 to TRBJ2-1; D might be TRBD1 (6 bases). Germline lookup yields CDR1 LNHDA and CDR2 SQIVND (reference sequence). The CDR3 sequence is 14 residues long. V gave up 3 bases and J gave up 4 bases, with 10 bases separating them. The CDR3 is CASSIRTAYNEQFF. DNA of the CDR3: TGTGCCAGTAGTATTAGGACAGCTTACAATGAGCAGTTCTTC.

V usage is TRBV6-6 and J usage is TRBJ1-1; perhaps TRBD1 as D (5 bases). The V gene's germline CDR1 is MNHNY and CDR2 SVGAGI (reference sequence). V lost 7 bases, J lost 6 bases, and 15 bases lay in between. The CDR3 loop spans 13 amino acids. CDR3 sequence reads: CASKIGDLAEAFF. In nucleotides, the CDR3 is TGTGCCAGCAAGATAGGGGACCTCGCTGAAGCTTTCTTT.

This chain links TRBV30 with TRBJ2-5; 7 positions match TRBD1. V lost 3 bases, J lost 1 base, and 11 bases stayed unmatched. CDR3 length: 16 amino acids. Germline lookup yields CDR1 GTSNPN and CDR2 SVGIG (reference sequence). CDR3 sequence reads: CAWSSGVGTAQETQYF. The CDR3 DNA reads as TGTGCCTGGAGCTCAGGTGTGGGGACAGCCCAAGAGACCCAGTACTTC.

The chain is built from TRBV7-9 and TRBJ1-4; D remains unclear. The CDR3 covers 16 residues. CDR1 is SEHNR and CDR2 is FQNEAQ in the germline V gene (reference sequence). The germline V and J ends were trimmed by 1 base and 3 bases, with 12 bases remaining between them. DNA of the CDR3: TGTGCCAGCAGCTTAGTTTCCGGGCAGCCTAATGAAAAACTGTTTTTT. This gives the protein CASSLVSGQPNEKLFF.

In its sample, this clonotype was seen a few times. The chain has TRBV13 and TRBJ2-1, with D possibly being TRBD1 (5 bases). V was pared by 5 bases and J by 7 bases, with 15 bases between. Germline V gives CDR1 PRHDT, CDR2 FYEKMQ (reference sequence). This CDR3 spans 14 amino acids. The CDR3 spells CASSQGGPSNEQFF. The CDR3 DNA reads as TGTGCCAGCAGCCAGGGCGGTCCCAGTAATGAGCAGTTCTTC.

The V gene is TRBV2, the J gene TRBJ2-1, with TRBD2 matching 11 bases. Germline values: CDR1 SNHLY, CDR2 FYNNEI. The CDR3 is 15 amino acids. V dropped 6 bases and J dropped 8; count of bases not matched to a gene: 9. CDR3 in amino acids: CASRGSTSGTHEQFF. As DNA, the CDR3 is TGTGCCAGCAGGGGATCGACTAGCGGGACCCATGAGCAGTTCTTC. Together with reference TRBV2 and TRBJ2-1, the CDR3 gives the full variable domain: EPEVTQTPSHQVTQMGQEVILRCVPISNHLYFYWYRQILGQKVEFLVSFYNNEISEKSEIFDDQFSVERPDGSNFTLKIRSTKLEDSAMYFCASRGSTSGTHEQFFGPGTRLTVL.

This sequence joins TRBV7-9 and TRBJ2-1, with 8 bases lining up with TRBD2. The CDR3 spans 16 residues. V lost 5 bases to trimming and J lost 2 bases; unmatched junction nucleotides: 8. Germline CDR1 and CDR2: SEHNR and FQNEAQ (reference sequence). Written as DNA, the CDR3 is TGTGCCAGCAGCGCCACCCTAGCGGGCCCCTACAATGAGCAGTTCTTC. Translated: CASSATLAGPYNEQFF.

The V and J genes are TRBV25-1 and TRBJ2-2, with 10 bases lining up with TRBD2. J gave up 4 bases and V 5 bases, and 10 bases lay outside the gene matches. The CDR3 runs to 17 residues. The germline V gene encodes CDR1 MGHDK and CDR2 SYGVNS. CDR3 nucleotides: TGTGCCAGCAGTAGCCGGGAACTAGCGGGGAGCACCGGGGAGCTGTTTTTT. It yields the protein CASSSRELAGSTGELFF.

The DNA of the CDR3 is TGTGCCAGCACCCTCACAGGGACGTCAAACGAGCAGTACTTC. Translating it yields CASTLTGTSNEQYF. The chain links TRBV28 to TRBJ2-7; weak D call: TRBD1 (6 bases). The germline V and J ends were trimmed by 7 bases and 5 bases, with 18 bases remaining between them. The CDR3 is made up of 14 amino acids. Germline values: CDR1 MDHEN, CDR2 SYDVKM.

The chain couples TRBV14 to TRBJ2-7; 9 nucleotides agree with TRBD1. Looked up from germline, CDR1 is SGHDN and CDR2 is FVKESK. J lost 2 bases, V lost 2 bases, and 10 bases had no gene match. The CDR3 covers 17 residues. The CDR3 DNA follows: TGTGCCAGCAGCCAACGGACAGGGGCCATTATTCCCTACGAGCAGTACTTC. Translating gives CASSQRTGAIIPYEQYF.

The chain uses TRBV2 and TRBJ2-2, with TRBD1 as a possible D gene (6 bases). Germline values: CDR1 SNHLY, CDR2 FYNNEI. The CDR3 totals 17 residues. V lost 6 bases and J lost 6, with 23 bases in between. In nucleotides, the CDR3 is TGTGCCAGCAGCGCTTTACAGGGAAGAGGATACGCCGGGGAGCTGTTTTTT. Encoded protein: CASSALQGRGYAGELFF.

The DNA of the CDR3 is TGTGCCAGCAGCTTAGTGGGACTAGCAGGCTACGAGCAGTACTTC. Amino acid sequence: CASSLVGLAGYEQYF. V is TRBV13 and J is TRBJ2-7; 9 bases match TRBD2. Trimming took 1 base from V and 3 from J; bases not matched to a gene: 4. Per the germline V gene, CDR1 is PRHDT and CDR2 is FYEKMQ (reference sequence). This CDR3 has 15 amino acids.

The genes are TRBV20-1 and TRBJ2-1; 12 positions agree with TRBD2. The CDR3 consists of 16 residues. The germline gives CDR1 DFQATT, CDR2 SNEGSKA (reference sequence). Trimming took 3 bases from V and 7 from J; bases not matched to a gene: 10. This CDR3 reads CSASTPSGRAANEQFF. The CDR3 nucleotides are TGCAGTGCTAGTACCCCTAGCGGGAGGGCCGCTAATGAGCAGTTCTTC.

This chain links TRBV20-1 with TRBJ2-1; D might be TRBD1 (6 bases). Trimming stripped 0 bases from V and 8 bases from J, with 20 bases between. CDR1 is DFQATT and CDR2 is SNEGSKA in the germline V gene (reference sequence). The CDR3 has 16 amino acids. CDR3 in DNA: TGCAGTGCTAGAGATAAGCAGGGGCATACATCCCATGAGCAGTTCTTC. It translates to CSARDKQGHTSHEQFF.

The V and J genes are TRBV5-6 and TRBJ2-7, with 10 bases matching TRBD2. Looked up from germline, CDR1 is SGHDT and CDR2 is YYEEEE. The CDR3 runs to 15 residues. Trimming cost V 0 bases and J 5 bases; bases outside gene matches: 5. This CDR3 reads CASSLEGLAWHEQYF. In DNA form, the CDR3 reads TGTGCCAGCAGCTTGGAGGGACTAGCGTGGCACGAGCAGTACTTC.

This chain uses TRBV7-2 with TRBJ2-6; tentative D call: TRBD2 (5 bases). CDR1 SGHTA and CDR2 FQGNSA come from the germline V gene. This CDR3 region has 17 residues. Trimming shortened V by 5 bases and J by 0 bases, and 14 bases separated the two germline ends. Here the CDR3 DNA reads TGTGCCAGCAGCCCCCGGGATGGTCTCTCTGGGGCCAACGTCCTGACTTTC. It specifies CASSPRDGLSGANVLTF.

This chain links TRBV5-4 with TRBJ2-1; D tentatively fits TRBD1 or TRBD2 (5 bases each). Germline V CDR1 and CDR2: SGHNT, YYREEE (reference sequence). V shed 3 bases and J shed 4 bases, with 14 bases lying between them. The CDR3 is 15 residues long. CDR3 nucleotides: TGTGCCAGCAGCTCTTGGGGGACGGAGTACAATGAGCAGTTCTTC. This sequence encodes CASSSWGTEYNEQFF. The full variable domain, rest sourced from reference TRBV5-4 and TRBJ2-1, is ETGVTQSPTHLIKTRGQQVTLRCSSQSGHNTVSWYQQALGQGPQFIFQYYREEENGRGNFPPRFSGLQFPNYSSELNVNALELDDSALYLCASSSWGTEYNEQFFGPGTRLTVL.

The chain recombines TRBV5-1 with TRBJ2-1; D possibly corresponds to TRBD2 (6 bases). Per the germline V gene, CDR1 is SGHRS and CDR2 is YFSETQ. This CDR3 comprises 16 residues. Trimming shortened V by 0 bases and J by 4 bases, and 14 bases separated the two germline ends. CDR3 sequence reads: CASSLALGLSYNEQFF. The CDR3 bases are TGCGCCAGCAGCTTGGCCTTGGGACTTTCATACAATGAGCAGTTCTTC.

V usage is TRBV21-1 and J usage is TRBJ2-5; the D segment call TRBD2 is taken from the table without a DNA check. TRBV21-1 is labeled a pseudogene. This CDR3 has 17 residues. The CDR3, as DNA: TGTGCCAGCAGCAAAATTGGAGGGGCGGGAGCAGAGGAGACCCAGTACTTC. Translating gives CASSKIGGAGAEETQYF.

J is TRBJ1-4 and V is TRBV6-5, with D tentatively TRBD1 (5 bases). CDR3 length: 15 amino acids. With 3 bases removed from V and 7 bases from J, the gap between germline ends came to 15 bases. The germline gives CDR1 MNHEY, CDR2 SVGAGI. The CDR3 DNA reads TGTGCCAGCAGTTATGGGACGGGGATGGGTGAAAAACTGTTTTTT. It translates to CASSYGTGMGEKLFF.

This clonotype occurred once. The CDR3 nucleotides read TGTGCCAGCAGCCGACTACAGGGGGCCTATGGCTACACCTTC. Translation gives CASSRLQGAYGYTF. V and J are TRBV27 and TRBJ1-2; TRBD1 agrees at 9 bases. Germline V gene data show CDR1 as MNHEY and CDR2 as SMNVEV (reference sequence). Trimming at V came to 6 bases and at J to 4 bases, leaving 6 bases not matched to a gene. CDR3 size: 14 residues.

The V and J genes are TRBV20-1 and TRBJ2-3; D unresolved. Germline V gene sequence: CDR1 DFQATT, CDR2 SNEGSKA (reference sequence). CDR3 length equals 16 residues. Trimming removed 4 bases from V and 1 base from J, with 18 bases in between. The CDR3 nucleotides read TGCAGTGCTAACGACGGTACGGGCTACCGCACAGATACGCAGTATTTT. It specifies CSANDGTGYRTDTQYF.

J is TRBJ1-2 and V is TRBV4-1; D not certain. Trimming cost V 0 bases and J 0 bases, with 8 bases left between them. The germline V gene has CDR1 MGHRA and CDR2 YSYEKL. This CDR3 has 15 residues. CDR3 region: CASSQEVQTNYGYTF. The CDR3 DNA reads as TGCGCCAGCAGCCAAGAGGTCCAGACTAACTATGGCTACACCTTC.